The entry below describes one T cell receptor (beta chain). Sequencing was performed with immunoSEQ multiplex PCR; in TCRdb, only in-frame clones are kept and a portion is missing. The sample contains over 300,000 clones, 89% of which appear only once. CDR1 and CDR2 from the germline V gene are SGHTA and FQGNSA. The CDR3 is 14 amino acids. V lost 4 bases, J lost 3 bases, and 10 bases lay in between. Two negative PCRs, clearance, or symptom resolution characterized the recovered Cohort 3 donors. The data are from a study of blood T cell repertoires in COVID-19. This TCR was recovered from a woman in her 40s who had recovered from COVID-19. The sequenced sample consisted of PBMCs or T cells enriched from blood (not recorded which). This chain links TRBV7-2 with TRBJ2-1; perhaps TRBD2 as D (5 bases). The CDR3 nucleotides are TGTGCCAGCAGCTCGAGGGCCAGCTACAATGAGCAGTTCTTC. This sequence encodes CASSSRASYNEQFF.